The sequence of this TCR beta chain was determined in a study of T cells in Graves' hyperthyroidism and ophthalmopathy. Study details: Blood from the periphery was taken at initial diagnosis, before any treatment. General observations from the study: Stable hyperthyroidism was separated from ophthalmopathy by a model based on 13 V-J features. Among thyroid clonotypes expanded above 0.001, most also appeared in blood.

This clonotype was seen a few times. Its target is not known. Orbital computed tomography, thyroid ultrasound, serum thyroxine and TRAb, and clinical symptoms together informed the diagnoses. RNA transcripts yielded amplified TCR beta CDR3 regions. Primed by the HTBI set, a first-round RT-PCR was run on the TCR CDR3. TCRdb itself ran the multiplex PCR reads through MiXCR, one entry per CDR3 protein. The sample holds hundreds of thousands of distinct CDR3 sequences, 20% seen once. This CDR3 has 15 residues. V shed 5 bases, J shed 6 bases, and the junction held 11 bases outside the gene matches. Germline CDR1 SGHAT, CDR2 FQNNGV.

The receptor was derived from a man aged 35 to 55 with Graves' ophthalmopathy. Sequenced input: blood. The chain recombines TRBV11-2 with TRBJ2-7, with 9 positions matching TRBD1. The CDR3 loop is CASSDSGTGLGEQYF. In nucleotides, the CDR3 is TGTGCCAGCAGCGACTCAGGGACAGGGTTGGGCGAGCAGTACTTC.